This T cell receptor (beta chain) emerged from a study of blood T cell repertoires in COVID-19. Participants were aged about 18 to 100 years, lived in roughly 25 US areas, and enrolled virtually. This table comes from immunoSEQ multiplex PCR, and its TCRdb copy is limited to in-frame clones, with some not included. Here the sample spans 200,000 to 250,000 clones, 90% being singletons. This CDR3 comprises 14 residues. Germline CDR1 reads SEHNR; CDR2 reads FQNEAQ (reference sequence). Trimming pared 2 bases from V and 4 bases from J, leaving 10 bases between. Sequenced input: PBMCs or T cells enriched from blood (not recorded which). The TCR was taken from a young man who had been exposed to COVID-19. The V call is TRBV7-9, the J call TRBJ2-3; D not resolved. The CDR3 protein is CASSLSVLPDTQYF. CDR3 coding DNA: TGTGCCAGCAGCTTATCTGTTCTCCCAGATACGCAGTATTTT.